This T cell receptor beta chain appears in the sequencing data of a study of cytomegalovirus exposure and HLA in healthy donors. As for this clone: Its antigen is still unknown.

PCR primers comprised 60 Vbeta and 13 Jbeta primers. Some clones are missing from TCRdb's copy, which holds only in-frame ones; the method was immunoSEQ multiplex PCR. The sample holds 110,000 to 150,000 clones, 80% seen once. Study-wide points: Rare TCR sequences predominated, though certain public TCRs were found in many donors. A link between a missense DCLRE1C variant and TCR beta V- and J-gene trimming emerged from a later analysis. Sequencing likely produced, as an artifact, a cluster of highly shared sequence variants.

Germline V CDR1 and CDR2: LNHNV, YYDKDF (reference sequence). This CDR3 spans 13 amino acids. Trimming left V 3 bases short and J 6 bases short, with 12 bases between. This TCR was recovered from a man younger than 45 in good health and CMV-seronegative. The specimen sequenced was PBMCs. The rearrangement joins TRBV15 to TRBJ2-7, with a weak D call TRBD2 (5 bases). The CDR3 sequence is CATSREAAREQYF. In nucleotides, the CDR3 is TGTGCCACCAGCAGGGAGGCGGCTCGCGAGCAGTACTTC. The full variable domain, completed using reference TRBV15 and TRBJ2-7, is DAMVIQNPRYQVTQFGKPVTLSCSQTLNHNVMYWYQQKSSQAPKLLFHYYDKDFNNEADTPDNFQSRRPNTSFCFLDIRSPGLGDTAMYLCATSREAAREQYFGPGTRLTVT.